This TCR beta chain was obtained from a study of cytomegalovirus exposure and HLA in healthy donors. Study-wide results and caveats: Presence/absence analyses assumed roughly uniform sequencing depth across donors. HLA allele associations emerged for roughly 17,000 TCR beta sequences in a later analysis, at 0.05 false discovery rate. There were reportedly fewer N-insertions in an Asian-associated ancestry cluster than the approximately 670-donor mean, in a later analysis.

PCR amplification relied on 60 Vbeta primers (plus 13 Jbeta primers). This table comes from immunoSEQ multiplex PCR, and its TCRdb copy is limited to in-frame clones, with some not included. The sample holds 250,000 to 300,000 clones, about 90% seen once. As concerns this clone: Its cognate antigen is unknown.

Per germline, CDR1 MGHRA and CDR2 YSYEKL. The CDR3 is 14 amino acids. V gave up 4 bases and J gave up 8 bases, with 14 bases separating them. Each donor was healthy, and each was a bone marrow donor. Input material: PBMCs. The sequence was obtained from a girl aged 2-10 years in good health and CMV-seronegative. This chain joins TRBV4-1 and TRBJ2-2; D possibly corresponds to TRBD2 (6 bases). The chain's CDR3 is CASSPGSSVGELFF. CDR3 DNA: TGCGCCAGCAGCCCGGGGTCTAGCGTAGGGGAGCTGTTTTTT.